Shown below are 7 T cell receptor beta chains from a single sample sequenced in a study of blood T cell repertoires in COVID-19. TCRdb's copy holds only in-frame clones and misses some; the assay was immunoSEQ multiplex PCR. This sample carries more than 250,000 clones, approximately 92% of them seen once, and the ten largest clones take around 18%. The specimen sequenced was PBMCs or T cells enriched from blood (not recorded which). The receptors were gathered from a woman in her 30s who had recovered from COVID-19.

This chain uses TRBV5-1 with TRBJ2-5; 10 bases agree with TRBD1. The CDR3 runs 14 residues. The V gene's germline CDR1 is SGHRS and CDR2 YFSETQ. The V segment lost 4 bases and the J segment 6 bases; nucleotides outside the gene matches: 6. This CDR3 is CASSPGTGEKTQYF. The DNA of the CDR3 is TGCGCCAGCAGCCCAGGGACAGGGGAAAAGACCCAGTACTTC.

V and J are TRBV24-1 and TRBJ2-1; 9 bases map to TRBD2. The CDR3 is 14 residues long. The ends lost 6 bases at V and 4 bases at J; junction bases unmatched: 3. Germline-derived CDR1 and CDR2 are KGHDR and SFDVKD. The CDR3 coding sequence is TGTGCCACCAGTCGGCTAGCGGGGTACAATGAGCAGTTCTTC. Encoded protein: CATSRLAGYNEQFF.

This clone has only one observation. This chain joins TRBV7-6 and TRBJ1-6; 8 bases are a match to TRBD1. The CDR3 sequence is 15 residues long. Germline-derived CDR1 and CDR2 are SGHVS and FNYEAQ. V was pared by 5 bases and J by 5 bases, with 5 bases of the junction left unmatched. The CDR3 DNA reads TGTGCCAGCAGCCTCACAGGGGGTAATAATTCACCCCTCCACTTT. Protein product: CASSLTGGNNSPLHF.

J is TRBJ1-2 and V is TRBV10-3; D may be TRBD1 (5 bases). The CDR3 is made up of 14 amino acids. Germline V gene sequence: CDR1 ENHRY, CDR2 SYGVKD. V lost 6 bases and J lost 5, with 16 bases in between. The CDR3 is CAISPGGGLYGYTF. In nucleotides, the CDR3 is TGTGCCATCAGCCCTGGGGGGGGTTTATATGGCTACACCTTC.

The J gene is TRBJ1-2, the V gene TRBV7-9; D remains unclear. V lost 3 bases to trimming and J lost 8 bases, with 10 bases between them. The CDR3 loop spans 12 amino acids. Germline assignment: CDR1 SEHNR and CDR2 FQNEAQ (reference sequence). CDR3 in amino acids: CASSLPGGGYTF. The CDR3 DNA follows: TGTGCCAGCAGCTTGCCAGGAGGAGGCTACACCTTC.

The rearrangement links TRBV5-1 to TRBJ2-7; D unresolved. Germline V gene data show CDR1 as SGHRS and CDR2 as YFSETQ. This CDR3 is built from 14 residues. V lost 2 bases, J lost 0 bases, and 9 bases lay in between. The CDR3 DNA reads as TGCGCCAGCAGCTTAGGAGAAAGCTCCTACGAGCAGTACTTC. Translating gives CASSLGESSYEQYF.

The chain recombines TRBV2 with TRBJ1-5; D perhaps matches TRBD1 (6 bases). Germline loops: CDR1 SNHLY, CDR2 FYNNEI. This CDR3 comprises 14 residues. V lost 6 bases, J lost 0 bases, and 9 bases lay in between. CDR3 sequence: CASRRTDSNQPQHF. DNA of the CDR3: TGTGCCAGCAGAAGGACAGATAGCAATCAGCCCCAGCATTTT.